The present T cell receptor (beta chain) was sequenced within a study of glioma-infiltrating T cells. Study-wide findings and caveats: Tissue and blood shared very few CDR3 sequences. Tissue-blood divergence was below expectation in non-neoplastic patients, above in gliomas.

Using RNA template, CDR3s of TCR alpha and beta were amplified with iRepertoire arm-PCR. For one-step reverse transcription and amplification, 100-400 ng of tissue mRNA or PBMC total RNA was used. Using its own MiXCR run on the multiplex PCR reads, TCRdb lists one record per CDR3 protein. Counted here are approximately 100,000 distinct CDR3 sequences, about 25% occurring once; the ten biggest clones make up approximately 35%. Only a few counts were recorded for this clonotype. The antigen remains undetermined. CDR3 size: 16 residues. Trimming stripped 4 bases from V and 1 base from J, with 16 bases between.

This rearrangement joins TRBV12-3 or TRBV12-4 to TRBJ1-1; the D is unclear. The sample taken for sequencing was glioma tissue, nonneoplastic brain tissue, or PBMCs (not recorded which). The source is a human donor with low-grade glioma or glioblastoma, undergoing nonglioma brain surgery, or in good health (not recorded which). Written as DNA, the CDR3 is TGTGCCAGCAGTTCCCGGGCCTCTAGTTCGAACACTGAAGCTTTCTTT. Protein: CASSSRASSSNTEAFF.